The clone carrying this T cell receptor (beta chain) was counted a few times. Its antigen is as yet unknown. The sample belongs to a study of blood T cells in healthy people across ages. The overall study: T cells yielded about one barcoded beta molecule per two cells through template switching. Study-wide points: Relative to aged donors, long-lived donors carried more naive CD4+ cells and displayed higher diversity. A strong correlation was seen between TCR beta diversity and naive T cell percentage.

The use of a sample-barcoded 5' primer and a J-beta primer mix characterized a second PCR of about 7 to 12 cycles. Each cDNA molecule carried a tag from a template-switch adaptor that contained 12 random nucleotides. TCRdb redid the calling of the 5' RACE reads with MiXCR, one entry per CDR3 protein. The sample consists of over 950,000 distinct CDR3 sequences, roughly 51% of them appearing once. The trim removed 2 bases at V and 0 bases at J, leaving 1 base unmatched. Germline CDR1 is MNHEY and CDR2 is SVGAGI. The CDR3 covers 17 residues. Material: blood. The chain carries TRBV6-5 and TRBJ2-6; 10 positions agree with TRBD2. The receptor comes from a woman aged 55 to 70 in good health. CDR3 amino acids: CASSYPSGGSGANVLTF. The DNA for the CDR3 is TGTGCCAGCAGTTACCCTAGCGGGGGCTCTGGGGCCAACGTCCTGACTTTC.